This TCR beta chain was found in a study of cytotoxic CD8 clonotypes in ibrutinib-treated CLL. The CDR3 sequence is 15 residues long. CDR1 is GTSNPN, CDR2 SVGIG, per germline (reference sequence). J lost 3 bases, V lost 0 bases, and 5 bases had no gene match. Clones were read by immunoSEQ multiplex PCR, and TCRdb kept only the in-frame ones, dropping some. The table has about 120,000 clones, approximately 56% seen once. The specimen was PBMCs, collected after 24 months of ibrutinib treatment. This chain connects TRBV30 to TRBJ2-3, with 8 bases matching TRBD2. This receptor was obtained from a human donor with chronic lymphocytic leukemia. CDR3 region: CAWSVQLADTDTQYF. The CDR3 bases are TGTGCCTGGAGTGTTCAACTAGCGGATACAGATACGCAGTATTTT.